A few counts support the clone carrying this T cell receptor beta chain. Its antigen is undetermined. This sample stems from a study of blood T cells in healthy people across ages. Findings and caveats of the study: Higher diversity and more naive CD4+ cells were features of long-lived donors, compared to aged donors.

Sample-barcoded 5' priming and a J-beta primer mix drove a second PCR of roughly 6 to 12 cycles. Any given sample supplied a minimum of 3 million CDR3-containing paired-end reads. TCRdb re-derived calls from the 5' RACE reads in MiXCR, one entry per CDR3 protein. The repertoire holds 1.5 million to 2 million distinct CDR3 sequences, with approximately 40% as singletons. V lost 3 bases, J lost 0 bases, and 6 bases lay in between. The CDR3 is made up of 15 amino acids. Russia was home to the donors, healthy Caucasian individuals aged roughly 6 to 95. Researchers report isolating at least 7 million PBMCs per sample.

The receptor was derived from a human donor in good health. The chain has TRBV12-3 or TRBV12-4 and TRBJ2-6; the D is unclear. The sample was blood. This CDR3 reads CASSLYVSGANVLTF. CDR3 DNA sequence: TGTGCCAGCAGTTTGTATGTCTCTGGGGCCAACGTCCTGACTTTC.